This T cell receptor (beta chain) was retrieved from a study of blood T cell repertoires in COVID-19. Study details: The samples span acute and convalescent COVID-19 from the United States, Italy and Spain. From T cells, B-cell-depleted T cells, or PBMCs came the material, which was cDNA or gDNA.

After removal of 1 base from V and 1 base from J, the junction contained 6 bases not matched to a gene. CDR3 length: 16 amino acids. Germline V gives CDR1 PRHDT, CDR2 FYEKMQ (reference sequence). Original processing notes: Estimates of nucleated cell counts were drawn from the amplification of reference gene primers. Method: immunoSEQ multiplex PCR; TCRdb's copy keeps in-frame clones and lacks some. V and J calls and clone size come straight from that table; D and trimming were deduced from the DNA. Of about 73,000 clones detected, 65% to 85% appear once; the ten largest clones hold 1.8%. The chain is built from TRBV13 and TRBJ1-2; 7 nucleotides match TRBD1. This receptor was obtained from an older woman with acute or convalescent COVID-19. What was sequenced was peripheral blood. CDR3 DNA sequence: TGTGCCAGCAGCTTAGAAGGGACAGCCGATAACTATGGCTACACCTTC. It encodes CASSLEGTADNYGYTF.